The 17 T cell receptor beta chains listed next were all sequenced from one sample in a study of early T cells in non-severe SARS-CoV-2 infection. In TCRdb, the 5' RACE reads were re-called with MiXCR into one record per CDR3 protein. The table lists 20,000 to 25,000 distinct CDR3 sequences, around 5% of them singletons. Sequencing was performed on whole blood. The source of these receptors is an adult who was a healthcare worker with PCR-confirmed SARS-CoV-2 infection or an uninfected control (not recorded which).

The chain joins TRBV3-1 to TRBJ2-2; D unclear. V was shortened by 1 base and J by 7 bases, with 7 bases between the two germline ends. This CDR3 comprises 13 residues. Germline V lookup: CDR1 LGHDT, CDR2 YNNKEL (reference sequence). CDR3 in DNA: TGTGCCAGCAGCCAAGTGGGTCGCGGGGAGCTGTTTTTT. Its protein product is CASSQVGRGELFF.

This clonotype was counted at least ten times. The rearrangement uses TRBV27 and TRBJ1-2; TRBD1 matches at 9 bases. The CDR3 is 15 amino acids. V was clipped by 8 bases and J by 3 bases; unmatched bases: 10. CDR1 and CDR2 (germline): MNHEY, SMNVEV (reference sequence). The CDR3 protein is CASAGLGQGHYGYTF. The CDR3, as DNA: TGTGCCAGCGCTGGACTGGGACAGGGACACTATGGCTACACCTTC.

This clonotype was observed many times. The chain has TRBV6-1 and TRBJ1-2; possible D gene TRBD1, 6 bases. The germline V gene has CDR1 MNHNS and CDR2 SASEGT. Trimming took 5 bases from V and 4 from J, leaving 26 bases between them. The CDR3 is 18 amino acids. The CDR3 is CASSSFLYRDTGGYGYTF. The DNA for the CDR3 is TGTGCCAGCAGTTCTTTCCTATACCGGGACACCGGGGGCTATGGCTACACCTTC.

This clonotype has ten or more counts. This chain uses TRBV20-1 with TRBJ1-3; D perhaps matches TRBD1 (5 bases). Germline CDR1 and CDR2: DFQATT and SNEGSKA (reference sequence). The CDR3 loop spans 14 amino acids. The germline V and J ends were trimmed by 1 base and 0 bases, with 7 bases remaining between them. The DNA for the CDR3 is TGCAGTGCTAGAGCAGGGCCCTCTGGAAACACCATATATTTT. Translating it yields CSARAGPSGNTIYF.

CDR3 sequence: CASSSPRYEQYF. The CDR3, as DNA: TGTGCCAGCAGCTCCCCGAGGTACGAGCAGTACTTC. J is TRBJ2-7 and V is TRBV28; D is uncertain. Germline values: CDR1 MDHEN, CDR2 SYDVKM. V lost 6 bases, J lost 4 bases, and 10 bases lay in between. CDR3 length: 12 amino acids.

At least ten counts were recorded for this clonotype. V gene TRBV28 combines with J gene TRBJ1-5, with D perhaps matching TRBD1 (6 bases). This CDR3 has 14 residues. Deletions cut 4 bases from V and 6 bases from J, with 13 bases between. The V gene's germline CDR1 is MDHEN and CDR2 SYDVKM. DNA for the CDR3: TGTGCCAGCAGTTCTTACAGGGTTTCTCAGCCCCAGCATTTT. This encodes CASSSYRVSQPQHF.

This clonotype was seen more than once but under ten times. The chain combines TRBV15 with TRBJ2-2; possibly TRBD2 for D (5 bases). This CDR3 has 15 residues. V dropped 3 bases and J dropped 4 bases, with 12 bases sitting between them. Germline CDR1 reads LNHNV; CDR2 reads YYDKDF (reference sequence). The CDR3 protein is CATSSRPGITGELFF. The CDR3 DNA reads as TGTGCCACCAGCAGTCGTCCGGGGATCACCGGGGAGCTGTTTTTT.

A few counts support this clonotype. The rearrangement links TRBV7-3 to TRBJ2-2; 7 bases agree with TRBD1. CDR1 SGHTA and CDR2 FQGTGA come from the germline V gene. V was clipped by 8 bases and J by 4 bases; unmatched bases: 7. The CDR3 contains 14 residues. CDR3 nucleotide sequence: TGTGCCAGCGGAAGGGACAGACCCACCGGGGAGCTGTTTTTT. Translated, it gives CASGRDRPTGELFF.

Only a few counts were recorded for this clonotype. The rearrangement links TRBV27 to TRBJ2-7; 7 nucleotides align to TRBD1. Germline lookup yields CDR1 MNHEY and CDR2 SMNVEV (reference sequence). This CDR3 has 17 amino acids. Losses at the gene ends were 3 bases for V and 3 bases for J; bases not matched to a gene: 14. The CDR3 nucleotides read TGTGCCAGCAGTTTCCTGACAGGGCGTGGAATTATCTACGAGCAGTACTTC. As protein: CASSFLTGRGIIYEQYF.

This clonotype was found many times. This sequence joins TRBV28 and TRBJ2-3; TRBD2 is a possible D gene (5 bases). Germline V gene data show CDR1 as MDHEN and CDR2 as SYDVKM. The V end lost 6 bases, the J end lost 2 bases, and 18 bases lay between the germline ends. CDR3 size: 16 residues. Here the CDR3 reads CASSLRTAVITDTQYF. The CDR3 nucleotides read TGTGCCAGCAGCCTACGAACAGCGGTCATCACAGATACGCAGTATTTT.

In its sample, this clonotype was seen a few times. The chain carries TRBV6-6 and TRBJ2-1; 9 nucleotides agree with TRBD1. CDR3 length: 16 amino acids. Germline V gene data show CDR1 as MNHNY and CDR2 as SVGAGI (reference sequence). Unmatched junction bases numbered 3, after V lost 0 bases and J lost 3 bases. CDR3 amino acids: CASSYSGQGFYNEQFF. CDR3 coding DNA: TGTGCCAGCAGTTACTCGGGACAGGGTTTCTACAATGAGCAGTTCTTC.

The chain employs TRBV7-9 and TRBJ2-5, with no clear D. The V and J ends lost 1 base and 4 bases respectively, with 7 bases between them. Per the germline V gene, CDR1 is SEHNR and CDR2 is FQNEAQ (reference sequence). The length of the CDR3 is 13 residues. The CDR3 bases are TGTGCCAGCAGCTTAGAATGGAGAGAGACCCAGTACTTC. Its protein is CASSLEWRETQYF.

The chain recombines TRBV6-5 with TRBJ2-1; TRBD2 matches at 12 bases. J gave up 4 bases and V 5 bases, and 12 bases lay outside the gene matches. Germline CDR1 MNHEY, CDR2 SVGAGI. The CDR3 is 18 amino acids. CDR3 sequence reads: CASSRTSGVWSMYNEQFF. The CDR3 nucleotides are TGTGCCAGCAGTCGGACTAGCGGGGTATGGTCTATGTACAATGAGCAGTTCTTC.

The genes are TRBV5-1 and TRBJ1-4; TRBD1 aligns across 9 bases. The V gene's germline CDR1 is SGHRS and CDR2 YFSETQ. The V segment lost 2 bases and the J segment 7 bases; nucleotides outside the gene matches: 12. The CDR3 covers 17 residues. CDR3: CASSLSVTGGHGEKLFF. The CDR3 DNA sequence: TGCGCCAGCAGCTTAAGTGTTACAGGGGGCCACGGTGAAAAACTGTTTTTT.

This clonotype is medium-sized by share. The chain couples TRBV7-6 to TRBJ2-1; 8 positions agree with TRBD2. This CDR3 is 17 amino acids long. Germline CDR1 SGHVS, CDR2 FNYEAQ. V was clipped by 5 bases and J by 4 bases; unmatched bases: 13. CDR3 DNA: TGTGCCAGCAGCAAAAATTCCGGGACTAGAATTTACAATGAGCAGTTCTTC. It codes for CASSKNSGTRIYNEQFF.

This clonotype has ten or more counts. This chain links TRBV29-1 with TRBJ2-7; tentatively, D is TRBD1 or TRBD2 (5 bases each). CDR1 and CDR2 from the germline V gene are SQVTM and ANQGSEA. The CDR3 is 11 amino acids. V lost 4 bases to trimming and J lost 7 bases, with 11 bases between them. CDR3 DNA sequence: TGCAGCGTTGTGGGGACGCGTGAGCAGTACTTC. Protein product: CSVVGTREQYF.

The gene calls are TRBV7-8 and TRBJ1-2; 7 bases map to TRBD1. J gave up 4 bases and V 2 bases, and 13 bases lay outside the gene matches. Germline assignment: CDR1 SGHVS and CDR2 FQNEAQ. There are 17 residues in the CDR3. The CDR3 nucleotides read TGTGCCAGCAGCTTATACGGGACGGGACAGCTCTTCTATGGCTACACCTTC. This translates into CASSLYGTGQLFYGYTF.